The present entry profiles one T cell receptor beta chain with its context. Participants' reported clinical history set cohort assignment. These data originate in a study of blood T cell repertoires in COVID-19. Study overall: Italy, Spain and the United States were the sources of the convalescent and acute COVID-19 samples.

Repertoires were generated with immunoSEQ multiplex PCR, while TCRdb's copy carries only in-frame clones and drops some. The sample has some 150,000 clones, roughly 89% seen once. Looked up from germline, CDR1 is MNHEY and CDR2 is SVGAGI. The V gene lost 2 bases and the J gene lost 2 bases, with 12 bases spanning the gap. The CDR3 runs 15 residues. The gene calls are TRBV6-5 and TRBJ2-5, with D hard to call. What was sequenced was PBMCs or T cells enriched from blood (not recorded which). The sequence was collected from a woman aged 50 to 60 who had been exposed to COVID-19. This chain's CDR3 is CASSYRRSPQETQYF. For the CDR3, the DNA is TGTGCCAGCAGTTACCGTCGGTCTCCTCAAGAGACCCAGTACTTC.